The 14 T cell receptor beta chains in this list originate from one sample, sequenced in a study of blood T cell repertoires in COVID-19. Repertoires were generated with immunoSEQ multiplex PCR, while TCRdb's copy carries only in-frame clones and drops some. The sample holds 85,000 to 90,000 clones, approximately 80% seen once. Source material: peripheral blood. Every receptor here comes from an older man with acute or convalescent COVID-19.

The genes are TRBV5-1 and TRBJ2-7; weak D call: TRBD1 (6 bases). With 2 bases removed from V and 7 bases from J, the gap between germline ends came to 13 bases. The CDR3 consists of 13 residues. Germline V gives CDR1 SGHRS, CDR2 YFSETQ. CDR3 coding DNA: TGCGCCAGCAGCTTTGACAGCCAGGGGGAGCAGTACGTC. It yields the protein CASSFDSQGEQYV.

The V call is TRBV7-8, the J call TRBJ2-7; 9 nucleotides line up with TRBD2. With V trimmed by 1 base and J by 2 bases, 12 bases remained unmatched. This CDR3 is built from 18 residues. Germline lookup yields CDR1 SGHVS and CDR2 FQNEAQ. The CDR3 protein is CASSLGGLAGGPAYEQYF. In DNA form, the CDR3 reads TGTGCCAGCAGCTTAGGGGGACTCGCGGGGGGGCCCGCCTACGAGCAGTACTTC.

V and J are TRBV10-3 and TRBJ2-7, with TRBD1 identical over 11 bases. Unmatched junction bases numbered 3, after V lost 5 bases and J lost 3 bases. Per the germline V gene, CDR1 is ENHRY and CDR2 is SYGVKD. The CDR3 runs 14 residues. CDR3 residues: CAISPGTGGYEQYV. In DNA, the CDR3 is TGTGCCATCAGTCCCGGGACAGGGGGCTACGAGCAGTACGTC.

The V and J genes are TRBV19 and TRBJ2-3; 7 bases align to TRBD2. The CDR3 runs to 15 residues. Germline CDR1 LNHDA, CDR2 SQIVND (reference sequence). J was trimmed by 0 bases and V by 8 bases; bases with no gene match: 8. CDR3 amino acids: CASALGGGSTDTQYF. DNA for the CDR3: TGTGCCAGTGCGTTGGGCGGGGGTAGCACAGATACGCAGTATTTT.

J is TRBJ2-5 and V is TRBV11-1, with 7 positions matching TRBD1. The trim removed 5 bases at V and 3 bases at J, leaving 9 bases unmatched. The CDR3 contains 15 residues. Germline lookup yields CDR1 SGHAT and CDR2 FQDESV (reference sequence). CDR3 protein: CASSLGSRGKETQYF. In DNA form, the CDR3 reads TGTGCCAGCAGCCTGGGATCCAGGGGGAAAGAGACCCAGTACTTC.

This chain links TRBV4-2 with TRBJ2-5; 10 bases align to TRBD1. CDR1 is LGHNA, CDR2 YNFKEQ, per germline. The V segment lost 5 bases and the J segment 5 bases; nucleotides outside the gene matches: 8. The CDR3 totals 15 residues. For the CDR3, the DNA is TGTGCCAGCAGCTCATGGGACAGGGGCGAGGAGACCCAGTACTTC. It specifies CASSSWDRGEETQYF.

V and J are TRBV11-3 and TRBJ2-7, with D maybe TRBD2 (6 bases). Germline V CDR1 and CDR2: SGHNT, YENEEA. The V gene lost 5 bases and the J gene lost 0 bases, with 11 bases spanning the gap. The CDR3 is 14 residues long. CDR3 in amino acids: CASSAGRSSYEQYF. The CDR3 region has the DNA TGTGCCAGCAGCGCGGGACGGAGCTCCTACGAGCAGTACTTC.

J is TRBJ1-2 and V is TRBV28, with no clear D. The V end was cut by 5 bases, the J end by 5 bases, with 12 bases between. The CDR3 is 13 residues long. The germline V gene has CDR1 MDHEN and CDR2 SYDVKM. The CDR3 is CASSRVGGYGYTF. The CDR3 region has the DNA TGTGCCAGCAGTCGAGTGGGAGGTTATGGCTACACCTTC.

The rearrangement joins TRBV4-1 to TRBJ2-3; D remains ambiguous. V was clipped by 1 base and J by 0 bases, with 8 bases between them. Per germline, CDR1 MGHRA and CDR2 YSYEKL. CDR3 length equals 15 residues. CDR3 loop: CASSQGLTSTDTQYF. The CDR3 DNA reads TGCGCCAGCAGCCAAGGATTGACTAGCACAGATACGCAGTATTTT.

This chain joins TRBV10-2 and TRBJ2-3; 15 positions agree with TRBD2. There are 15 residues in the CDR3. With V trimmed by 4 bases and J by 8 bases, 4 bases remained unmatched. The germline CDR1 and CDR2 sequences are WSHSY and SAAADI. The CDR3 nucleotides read TGCGCCAGCAGTGGGACTAGCGGGGGGGTCAGTACGCAGTATTTT. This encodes CASSGTSGGVSTQYF.

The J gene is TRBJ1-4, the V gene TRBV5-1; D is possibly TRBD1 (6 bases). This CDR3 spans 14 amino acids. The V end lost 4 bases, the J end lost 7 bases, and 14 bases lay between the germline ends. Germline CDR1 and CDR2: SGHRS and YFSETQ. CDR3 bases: TGCGCCAGCAGCCCCCGGGACATAGCTGAAAAACTGTTTTTT. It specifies CASSPRDIAEKLFF.

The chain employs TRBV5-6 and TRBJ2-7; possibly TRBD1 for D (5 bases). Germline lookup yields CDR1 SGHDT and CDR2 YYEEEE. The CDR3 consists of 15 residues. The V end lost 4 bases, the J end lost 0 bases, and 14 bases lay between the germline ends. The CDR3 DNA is TGTGCCAGCAGCCCCCTTGGACAAAACTCCTACGAGCAGTACGTC. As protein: CASSPLGQNSYEQYV.

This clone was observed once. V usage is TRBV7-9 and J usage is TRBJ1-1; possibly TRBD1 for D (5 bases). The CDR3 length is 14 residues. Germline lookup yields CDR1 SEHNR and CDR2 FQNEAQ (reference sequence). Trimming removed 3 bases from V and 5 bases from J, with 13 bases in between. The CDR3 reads CASSFGLRGTEAFF. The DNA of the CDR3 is TGTGCCAGCAGCTTTGGACTGCGGGGGACTGAAGCTTTCTTT. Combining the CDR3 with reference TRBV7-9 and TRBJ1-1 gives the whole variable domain DTGVSQNPRHKITKRGQNVTFRCDPISEHNRLYWYRQTLGQGPEFLTYFQNEAQLEKSRLLSDRFSAERPKGSFSTLEIQRTEQGDSAMYLCASSFGLRGTEAFFGQGTRLTVV.

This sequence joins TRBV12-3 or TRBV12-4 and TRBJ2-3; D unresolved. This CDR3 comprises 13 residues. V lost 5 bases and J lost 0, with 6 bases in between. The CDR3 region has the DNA TGTGCCAGCAGTGTTCCTAGCACAGATACGCAGTATTTT. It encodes CASSVPSTDTQYF.